Presented here are 19 T cell receptor beta chains from one specimen sequenced in a study of control samples from healthy donors and cancer patients. TCRdb's table, derived via immunoSEQ multiplex PCR, lists solely in-frame clones and lacks some. The sample carries roughly 100,000 clones, around nine tenths recorded once. Sequenced input: PBMCs. All receptors come from a man in his fifties or sixties with lung cancer.

This clone was observed once. The V call is TRBV5-4, the J call TRBJ1-6; the match to TRBD1 covers 9 bases. The junction had 3 bases not matched to a gene; V was cut back by 4 bases and J by 7 bases. Germline assignment: CDR1 SGHNT and CDR2 YYREEE (reference sequence). CDR3 length equals 14 residues. The CDR3, as DNA: TGTGCCAGCAGCAAAGGACAGGGGAATTCACCCCTCCACTTT. Encoded protein: CASSKGQGNSPLHF.

V is TRBV11-3 and J is TRBJ2-2; D uncertain. V shed 5 bases and J shed 6 bases, with 7 bases lying between them. The CDR3 runs to 12 residues. Per germline, CDR1 SGHNT and CDR2 YENEEA. The CDR3 is CASSRRAGELFF. The CDR3 region has the DNA TGTGCCAGCAGCCGAAGGGCCGGGGAGCTGTTTTTT. The entire variable domain, with the rest obtained from reference TRBV11-3 and TRBJ2-2, is as follows: EAGVVQSPRYKIIEKKQPVAFWCNPISGHNTLYWYLQNLGQGPELLIRYENEEAVDDSQLPKDRFSAERLKGVDSTLKIQPAELGDSAVYLCASSRRAGELFFGEGSRLTVL.

The V call is TRBV14, the J call TRBJ2-1, with D uncertain. V lost 2 bases and J lost 0, with 11 bases in between. Germline CDR1 is SGHDN and CDR2 is FVKESK. The CDR3 consists of 16 residues. The CDR3 nucleotides are TGTGCCAGCAGCCAAAAGAAGATTAGCTCCTACAATGAGCAGTTCTTC. Amino acid sequence: CASSQKKISSYNEQFF.

The chain is built from TRBV25-1 and TRBJ2-7; D gene uncertain. Germline CDR1 reads MGHDK; CDR2 reads SYGVNS. The germline V and J ends were trimmed by 2 bases and 0 bases, with 20 bases remaining between them. The CDR3 runs 18 residues. The chain's CDR3 is CASSEDIINSADSYEQYF. The CDR3 nucleotides read TGTGCCAGCAGTGAAGATATTATTAACTCGGCCGACTCCTACGAGCAGTACTTC.

The rearrangement uses TRBV11-2 and TRBJ1-2; possible D gene TRBD1, 6 bases. The V end lost 5 bases, the J end lost 6 bases, and 10 bases lay between the germline ends. Germline V gene sequence: CDR1 SGHAT, CDR2 FQNNGV. The CDR3 length is 12 residues. The CDR3 coding sequence is TGTGCCAGCAGCCACGGGACAAATGGCTACACCTTC. Translated: CASSHGTNGYTF.

This clone came up a few times. This chain joins TRBV7-3 and TRBJ2-2, with 12 bases lining up with TRBD2. Looked up from germline, CDR1 is SGHTA and CDR2 is FQGTGA. Trimming cost V 5 bases and J 4 bases; bases outside gene matches: 5. The CDR3 runs 16 residues. The CDR3 sequence is CASSPTSGGTTGELFF. In DNA, the CDR3 is TGTGCCAGCAGCCCGACTAGCGGGGGAACCACCGGGGAGCTGTTTTTT.

The rearrangement uses TRBV6-5 and TRBJ1-1; D might be TRBD1 (6 bases). V lost 0 bases, J lost 6 bases, and 17 bases lay in between. The germline CDR1 and CDR2 sequences are MNHEY and SVGAGI. The CDR3 spans 16 residues. The CDR3 reads CASSYSNLGRGAEAFF. The CDR3 bases are TGTGCCAGCAGTTACTCGAACTTGGGCAGGGGAGCTGAAGCTTTCTTT.

The V gene is TRBV18, the J gene TRBJ1-1; D is possibly TRBD1 (5 bases). Germline V gene sequence: CDR1 KGHSH, CDR2 LQKENI. The CDR3 is 14 amino acids. Between the trimmed V and J ends, which lost 3 bases and 4 bases, there was a span of 12 bases. CDR3 sequence reads: CASSPQGNPTEAFF. DNA of the CDR3: TGTGCCAGCTCACCGCAGGGTAATCCCACTGAAGCTTTCTTT.

The chain combines TRBV24-1 with TRBJ2-3; D gene ambiguous. The V end lost 3 bases, the J end lost 2 bases, and 5 bases lay between the germline ends. Germline CDR1 KGHDR, CDR2 SFDVKD. The CDR3 totals 13 residues. The CDR3 sequence is CATSDAPTDTQYF. In DNA form, the CDR3 reads TGTGCCACCAGTGATGCTCCCACAGATACGCAGTATTTT.

The J gene is TRBJ2-3, the V gene TRBV15; TRBD2 aligns across 9 bases. The germline V gene encodes CDR1 LNHNV and CDR2 YYDKDF (reference sequence). The CDR3 runs 15 residues. V dropped 1 base and J dropped 3; count of bases not matched to a gene: 2. DNA for the CDR3: TGTGCCACCAGCAGAGGCGGGGGGGCGACAGATACGCAGTATTTT. Amino acid sequence: CATSRGGGATDTQYF. Full variable domain (rest looked up from reference TRBV15 and TRBJ2-3): DAMVIQNPRYQVTQFGKPVTLSCSQTLNHNVMYWYQQKSSQAPKLLFHYYDKDFNNEADTPDNFQSRRPNTSFCFLDIRSPGLGDTAMYLCATSRGGGATDTQYFGPGTRLTVL.

The rearrangement joins TRBV5-5 to TRBJ1-5, with D tentatively TRBD1 (6 bases). CDR1 is SGHKS, CDR2 YYEKEE, per germline (reference sequence). The CDR3 covers 14 residues. Trimming removed 4 bases from V and 4 bases from J, with 12 bases in between. The CDR3 DNA reads as TGTGCCAGCAGCCTCGGAGGGGGGAATCAGCCCCAGCATTTT. Translated, it gives CASSLGGGNQPQHF.

This sequence joins TRBV7-2 and TRBJ1-5; TRBD1 aligns across 9 bases. This CDR3 region has 15 residues. CDR1 SGHTA and CDR2 FQGNSA come from the germline V gene. The J segment lost 9 bases and the V segment lost 2 bases, leaving 8 bases of the junction unmatched. As DNA, the CDR3 is TGTGCCAGCAGCTTACAAGGGGGACAGGGCTGGCCCCAGCATTTT. It yields the protein CASSLQGGQGWPQHF.

The V call is TRBV9, the J call TRBJ2-2; TRBD2 matches 13 bases. The J segment lost 4 bases and the V segment lost 4 bases, leaving 4 bases of the junction unmatched. The germline V gene has CDR1 SGDLS and CDR2 YYNGEE. This CDR3 contains 16 residues. Here the CDR3 reads CASSPGLAGRTGELFF. The CDR3 region has the DNA TGTGCCAGCAGCCCGGGACTAGCGGGGCGCACCGGGGAGCTGTTTTTT.

The count of this clone is one. The chain combines TRBV30 with TRBJ2-1; a weak D match, TRBD2 (6 bases). The CDR3 runs to 15 residues. Trimming cost V 0 bases and J 7 bases, with 16 bases left between them. From germline, CDR1 is GTSNPN and CDR2 SVGIG (reference sequence). This chain's CDR3 is CAWSVGAGKLNEQFF. CDR3 sequence (DNA): TGTGCCTGGAGTGTTGGTGCGGGGAAATTAAATGAGCAGTTCTTC.

The chain uses TRBV3-1 (or the pseudogene TRBV3-2) and TRBJ1-1, with a possible D match to TRBD1 (6 bases). Germline CDR1 LGHDT, CDR2 YNNKEL (reference sequence). The germline V and J ends were trimmed by 6 bases and 3 bases, with 11 bases remaining between them. The CDR3 totals 13 residues. The CDR3 DNA is TGTGCCAGCAGAACAGGGTATGACACTGAAGCTTTCTTT. It translates to CASRTGYDTEAFF.

This chain joins TRBV5-5 and TRBJ1-1, with 10 bases aligning to TRBD1. J was trimmed by 5 bases and V by 3 bases; bases with no gene match: 13. The CDR3 contains 17 residues. From germline, CDR1 is SGHKS and CDR2 YYEKEE (reference sequence). CDR3 sequence reads: CASSWGGTGAVGTEAFF. Here the CDR3 DNA reads TGTGCCAGCAGCTGGGGAGGGACAGGGGCGGTGGGGACTGAAGCTTTCTTT.

The chain employs TRBV11-3 and TRBJ1-3; weak D call: TRBD1 (5 bases). Trimming cost V 2 bases and J 0 bases, with 17 bases left between them. CDR3 length equals 18 residues. Germline-derived CDR1 and CDR2 are SGHNT and YENEEA. For the CDR3, the DNA is TGTGCCAGCAGCTTAAGGCTGGGGACGCAACTCTCTGGAAACACCATATATTTT. Amino acid sequence: CASSLRLGTQLSGNTIYF.

This clone has just one count. The chain joins TRBV29-1 to TRBJ2-3, with D perhaps TRBD2 (6 bases). This CDR3 comprises 15 residues. Trimming removed 0 bases at V and 3 bases at J, with 13 bases between. Looked up from germline, CDR1 is SQVTM and CDR2 is ANQGSEA. The CDR3 bases are TGCAGCGTTGAAGATAGGTCTAGCGCAACAGATACGCAGTATTTT. It encodes CSVEDRSSATDTQYF.

The chain links TRBV14 to TRBJ2-3; D uncertain. Per germline, CDR1 SGHDN and CDR2 FVKESK. Trimming stripped 1 base from V and 0 bases from J, with 2 bases between. The length of the CDR3 is 13 residues. The CDR3 region is CASSQVSTDTQYF. As DNA, the CDR3 is TGTGCCAGCAGCCAAGTAAGCACAGATACGCAGTATTTT.